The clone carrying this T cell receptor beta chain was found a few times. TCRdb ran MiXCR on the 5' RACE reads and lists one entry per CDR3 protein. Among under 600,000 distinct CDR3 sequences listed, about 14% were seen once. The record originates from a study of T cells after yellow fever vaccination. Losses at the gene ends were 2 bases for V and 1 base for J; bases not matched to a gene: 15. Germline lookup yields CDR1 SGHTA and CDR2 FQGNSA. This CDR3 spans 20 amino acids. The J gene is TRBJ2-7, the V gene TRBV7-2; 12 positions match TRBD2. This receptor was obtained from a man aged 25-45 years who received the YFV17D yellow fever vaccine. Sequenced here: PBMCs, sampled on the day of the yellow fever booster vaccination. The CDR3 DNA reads TGTGCCAGCAGCTTAAGGTCCCTAGCGGGAGGGCCCTCAGGGTCCTACGAGCAGTACTTC. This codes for CASSLRSLAGGPSGSYEQYF.